The clone carrying this T cell receptor (beta chain) appeared a few times. What it binds is not known. The data derive from a study of T cell repertoires in cytomegalovirus infection. Study-level information: TCR beta signatures that were public indicated CMV infection and matching HLA type. Findings of the study overall: Cumulative public TCR beta family frequency identified CMV carriers with the relevant HLA. The ex vivo response was dominated by HLA-C-restricted CMV-specific TCR beta clonotypes.

TCRdb re-called the reads with MiXCR, one entry per CDR3 protein. The sample lists some 920,000 distinct CDR3 sequences; around 30% were seen once. The ends were cut back, 3 bases at V and 5 bases at J, with 13 bases in the middle. The V gene's germline CDR1 is MNHNS and CDR2 SASEGT. This CDR3 region has 15 residues. This TCR was recovered from a human donor in good health (CMV status not recorded). Some clones in this sample may be carry-over from other donors' samples. Sequencing was performed on cultured CD8+ T cells from PBMCs, taken from culture after CMV antigen stimulation. The rearrangement uses TRBV6-1 and TRBJ2-2; a possible D gene is TRBD1 (6 bases). The CDR3 is CASSDGGPLTGELFF. The CDR3 DNA reads as TGTGCCAGCAGTGATGGGGGCCCGTTAACCGGGGAGCTGTTTTTT.